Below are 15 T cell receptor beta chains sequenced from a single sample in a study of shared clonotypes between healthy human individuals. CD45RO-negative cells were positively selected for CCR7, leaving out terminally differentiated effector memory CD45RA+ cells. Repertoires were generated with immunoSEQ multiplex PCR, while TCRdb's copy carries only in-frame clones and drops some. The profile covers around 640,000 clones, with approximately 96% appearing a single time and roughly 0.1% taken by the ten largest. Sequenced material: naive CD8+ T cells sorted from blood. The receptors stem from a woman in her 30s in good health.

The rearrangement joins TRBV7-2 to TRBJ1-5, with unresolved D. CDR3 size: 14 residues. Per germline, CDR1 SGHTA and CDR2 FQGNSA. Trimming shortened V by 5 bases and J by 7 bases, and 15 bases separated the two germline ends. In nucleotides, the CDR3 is TGTGCCAGCAGCCTAACCCCTTTCGGGCAGCCCCAGCATTTT. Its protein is CASSLTPFGQPQHF. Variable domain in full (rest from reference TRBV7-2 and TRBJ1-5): GAGVSQSPSNKVTEKGKDVELRCDPISGHTALYWYRQSLGQGLEFLIYFQGNSAPDKSGLPSDRFSAERTGGSVSTLTIQRTQQEDSAVYLCASSLTPFGQPQHFGDGTRLSIL.

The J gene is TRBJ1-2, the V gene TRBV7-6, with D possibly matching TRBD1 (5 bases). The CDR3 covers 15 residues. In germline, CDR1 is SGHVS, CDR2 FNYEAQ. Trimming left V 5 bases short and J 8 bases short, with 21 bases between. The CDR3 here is CASSTALTGEEGYTF. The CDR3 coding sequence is TGTGCCAGCAGCACAGCCCTTACGGGGGAAGAGGGCTACACCTTC.

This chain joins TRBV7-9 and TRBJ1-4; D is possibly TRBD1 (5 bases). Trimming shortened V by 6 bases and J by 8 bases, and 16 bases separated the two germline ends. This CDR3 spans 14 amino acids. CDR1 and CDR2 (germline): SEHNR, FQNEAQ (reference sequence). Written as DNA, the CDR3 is TGTGCCAGCAGTCCCGGGGTGGGACGGGAAAAACTGTTTTTT. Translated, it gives CASSPGVGREKLFF.

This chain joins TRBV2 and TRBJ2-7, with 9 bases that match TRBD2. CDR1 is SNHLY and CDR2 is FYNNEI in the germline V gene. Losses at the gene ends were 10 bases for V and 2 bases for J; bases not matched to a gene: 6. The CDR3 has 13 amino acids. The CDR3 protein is CAMTSGETYEQYF. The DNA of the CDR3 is TGTGCCATGACTAGCGGAGAAACCTACGAGCAGTACTTC.

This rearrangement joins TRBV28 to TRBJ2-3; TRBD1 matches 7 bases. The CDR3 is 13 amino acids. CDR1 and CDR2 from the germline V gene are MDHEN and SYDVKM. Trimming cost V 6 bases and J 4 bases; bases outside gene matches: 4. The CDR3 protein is CASRRGLADTQYF. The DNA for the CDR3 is TGTGCCAGCAGGAGGGGGCTTGCAGATACGCAGTATTTT. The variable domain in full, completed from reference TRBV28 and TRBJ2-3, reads DVKVTQSSRYLVKRTGEKVFLECVQDMDHENMFWYRQDPGLGLRLIYFSYDVKMKEKGDIPEGYSVSREKKERFSLILESASTNQTSMYLCASRRGLADTQYFGPGTRLTVL.

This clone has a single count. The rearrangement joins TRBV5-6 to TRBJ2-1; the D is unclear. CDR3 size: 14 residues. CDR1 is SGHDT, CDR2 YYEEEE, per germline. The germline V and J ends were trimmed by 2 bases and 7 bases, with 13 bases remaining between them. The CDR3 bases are TGTGCCAGCAGCTTCAGCTCAAAGGGTAATGAGCAGTTCTTC. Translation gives CASSFSSKGNEQFF. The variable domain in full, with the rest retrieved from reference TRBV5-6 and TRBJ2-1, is DAGVTQSPTHLIKTRGQQVTLRCSPKSGHDTVSWYQQALGQGPQFIFQYYEEEERQRGNFPDRFSGHQFPNYSSELNVNALLLGDSALYLCASSFSSKGNEQFFGPGTRLTVL.

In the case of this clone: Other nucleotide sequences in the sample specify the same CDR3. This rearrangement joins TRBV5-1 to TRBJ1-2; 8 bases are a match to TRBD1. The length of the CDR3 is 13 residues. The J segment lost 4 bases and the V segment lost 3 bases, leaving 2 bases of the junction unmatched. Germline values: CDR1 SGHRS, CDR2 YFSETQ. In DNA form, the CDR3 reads TGCGCCAGCAGCTCGACAGGGGTCTATGGCTACACCTTC. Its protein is CASSSTGVYGYTF.

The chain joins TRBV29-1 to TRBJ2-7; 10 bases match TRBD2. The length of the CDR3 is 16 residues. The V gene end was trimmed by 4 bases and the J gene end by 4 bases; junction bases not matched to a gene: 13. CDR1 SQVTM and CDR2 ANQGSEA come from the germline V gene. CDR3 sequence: CSVVLIMGLARYEQYF. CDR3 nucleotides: TGCAGCGTTGTTCTTATTATGGGACTAGCGCGGTACGAGCAGTACTTC.

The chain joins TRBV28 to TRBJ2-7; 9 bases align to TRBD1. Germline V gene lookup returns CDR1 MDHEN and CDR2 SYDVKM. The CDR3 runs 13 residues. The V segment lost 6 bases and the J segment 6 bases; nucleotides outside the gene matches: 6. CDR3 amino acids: CASRGTGLSEQYF. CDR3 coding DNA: TGTGCCAGCAGGGGGACAGGGCTGTCCGAGCAGTACTTC.

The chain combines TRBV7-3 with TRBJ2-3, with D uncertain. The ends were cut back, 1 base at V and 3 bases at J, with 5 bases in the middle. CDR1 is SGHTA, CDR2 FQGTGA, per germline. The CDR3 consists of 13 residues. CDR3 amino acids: CASSLSLTDTQYF. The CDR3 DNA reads TGTGCCAGCAGCTTAAGCTTAACAGATACGCAGTATTTT.

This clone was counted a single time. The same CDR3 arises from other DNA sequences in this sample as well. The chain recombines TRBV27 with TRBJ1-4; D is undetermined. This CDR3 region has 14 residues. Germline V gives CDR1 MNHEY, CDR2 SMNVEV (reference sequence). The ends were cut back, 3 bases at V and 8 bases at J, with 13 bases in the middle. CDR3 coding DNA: TGTGCCAGCAGTTTTGTGGGTTCTGGGGAAAAACTGTTTTTT. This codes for CASSFVGSGEKLFF.

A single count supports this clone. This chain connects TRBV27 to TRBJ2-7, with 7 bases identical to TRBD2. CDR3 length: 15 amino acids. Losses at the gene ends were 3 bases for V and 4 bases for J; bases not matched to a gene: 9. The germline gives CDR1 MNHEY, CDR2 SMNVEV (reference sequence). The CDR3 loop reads CASSFGGSFIYEQYF. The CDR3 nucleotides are TGTGCCAGCAGTTTCGGCGGGAGCTTCATTTACGAGCAGTACTTC.

This CDR3 reads CASGYTMAHQETQYF. The CDR3 bases are TGTGCCAGCGGATATACAATGGCACACCAAGAGACCCAGTACTTC. The chain employs TRBV27 and TRBJ2-5; D is unresolved. Germline loops: CDR1 MNHEY, CDR2 SMNVEV (reference sequence). The CDR3 is made up of 15 amino acids. Trimming left V 8 bases short and J 0 bases short, with 16 bases between.

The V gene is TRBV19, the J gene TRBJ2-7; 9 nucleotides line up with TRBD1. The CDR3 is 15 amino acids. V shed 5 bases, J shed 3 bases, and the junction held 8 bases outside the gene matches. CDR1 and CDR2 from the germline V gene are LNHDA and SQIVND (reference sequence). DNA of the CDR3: TGTGCCAGTAGTCCTGGACAGGGGAACTTCTACGAGCAGTACTTC. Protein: CASSPGQGNFYEQYF.

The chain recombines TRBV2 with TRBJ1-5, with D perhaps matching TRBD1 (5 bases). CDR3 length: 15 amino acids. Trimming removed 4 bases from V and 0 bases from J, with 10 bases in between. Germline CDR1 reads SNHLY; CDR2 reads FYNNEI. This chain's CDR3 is CASSVGTISNQPQHF. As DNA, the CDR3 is TGTGCCAGCAGTGTCGGGACTATTAGCAATCAGCCCCAGCATTTT. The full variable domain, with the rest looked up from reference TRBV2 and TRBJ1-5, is EPEVTQTPSHQVTQMGQEVILRCVPISNHLYFYWYRQILGQKVEFLVSFYNNEISEKSEIFDDQFSVERPDGSNFTLKIRSTKLEDSAMYFCASSVGTISNQPQHFGDGTRLSIL.